These 7 T cell receptor beta chains were sequenced from one sample in a study of CD4 T cells in relation to SARS-CoV-2 and coronaviruses. Their specific antigens are unknown. TCRdb's table, derived via immunoSEQ multiplex PCR, lists solely in-frame clones and lacks some. The sample holds 41,000 or so clones, around 82% seen once. The source material was naive CD4+ T cells from PBMCs, cultured in vitro. Subset of the sample: naive CD4+ T cells isolated by negative enrichment. These receptors came from an adult with COVID-19.

The gene calls are TRBV21-1 and TRBJ2-5; the table's D call, TRBD1, has no DNA check behind it. TRBV21-1 is a pseudogene locus. The CDR3 sequence is 14 residues long. This CDR3 reads CASREDRGKETQYF. As DNA, the CDR3 is TGTGCCAGCAGGGAGGACAGGGGGAAAGAGACCCAGTACTTC.

The CDR3 loop is CASSPADRGRGETQYF. The CDR3, as DNA: TGTGCCAGCTCACCGGCGGACAGGGGGCGCGGAGAGACCCAGTACTTC. The chain recombines TRBV18 with TRBJ2-5, with 11 positions matching TRBD1. With 3 bases clipped from V and 4 bases from J, the junction kept 7 bases outside the gene matches. This CDR3 is 16 amino acids long. In germline, CDR1 is KGHSH, CDR2 LQKENI. The entire variable domain, with the rest obtained from reference TRBV18 and TRBJ2-5, is as follows: NAGVMQNPRHLVRRRGQEARLRCSPMKGHSHVYWYRQLPEEGLKFMVYLQKENIIDESGMPKERFSAEFPKEGPSILRIQQVVRGDSAAYFCASSPADRGRGETQYFGPGTRLLVL.

V usage is TRBV19 and J usage is TRBJ1-1; D perhaps matches TRBD1 (5 bases). The V gene's germline CDR1 is LNHDA and CDR2 SQIVND (reference sequence). CDR3 length equals 14 residues. Trimming removed 3 bases from V and 1 base from J, with 9 bases in between. This CDR3 reads CASSIMGPNTEAFF. The CDR3 DNA reads as TGTGCCAGTAGTATTATGGGACCGAACACTGAAGCTTTCTTT. The full variable domain, completed using reference TRBV19 and TRBJ1-1, is DGGITQSPKYLFRKEGQNVTLSCEQNLNHDAMYWYRQDPGQGLRLIYYSQIVNDFQKGDIAEGYSVSREKKESFPLTVTSAQKNPTAFYLCASSIMGPNTEAFFGQGTRLTVV.

The gene calls are TRBV7-3 and TRBJ2-1; TRBD2 is a possible D gene (6 bases). The V end lost 2 bases, the J end lost 3 bases, and 8 bases lay between the germline ends. This CDR3 has 14 amino acids. In germline, CDR1 is SGHTA, CDR2 FQGTGA. CDR3 sequence reads: CASSLLADYNEQFF. The CDR3 DNA reads TGTGCCAGCAGCTTATTAGCGGACTACAATGAGCAGTTCTTC. The full variable domain, with the rest looked up from reference TRBV7-3 and TRBJ2-1, is GAGVSQTPSNKVTEKGKYVELRCDPISGHTALYWYRQSLGQGPEFLIYFQGTGAADDSGLPNDRFFAVRPEGSVSTLKIQRTERGDSAVYLCASSLLADYNEQFFGPGTRLTVL.

The rearrangement joins TRBV19 to TRBJ2-2; 14 nucleotides agree with TRBD2. V shed 8 bases and J 7 bases; nucleotides not matched to a gene: 3. This CDR3 is 14 amino acids long. The germline V gene encodes CDR1 LNHDA and CDR2 SQIVND (reference sequence). CDR3 DNA: TGTGCCAGTGGGACTAGCGGGAGTAACGGGGAGCTGTTTTTT. Its translation is CASGTSGSNGELFF.

This chain uses TRBV18 with TRBJ2-5; D remains unclear. V lost 1 base, J lost 3 bases, and 18 bases lay in between. The germline V gene has CDR1 KGHSH and CDR2 LQKENI. The CDR3 is made up of 17 amino acids. Here the CDR3 DNA reads TGTGCCAGCTCACCACGTCTCCAGGTGGACGCAAAAGAGACCCAGTACTTC. Amino acids: CASSPRLQVDAKETQYF. Together with reference TRBV18 and TRBJ2-5, the CDR3 gives the full variable domain: NAGVMQNPRHLVRRRGQEARLRCSPMKGHSHVYWYRQLPEEGLKFMVYLQKENIIDESGMPKERFSAEFPKEGPSILRIQQVVRGDSAAYFCASSPRLQVDAKETQYFGPGTRLLVL.

The J gene is TRBJ1-5, the V gene TRBV7-2; D not certain. The germline V gene encodes CDR1 SGHTA and CDR2 FQGNSA. V dropped 5 bases and J dropped 4 bases, with 9 bases sitting between them. The CDR3 extends over 13 amino acids. The DNA for the CDR3 is TGTGCCAGCAGCGAACAGAGTAATCAGCCCCAGCATTTT. This sequence encodes CASSEQSNQPQHF.